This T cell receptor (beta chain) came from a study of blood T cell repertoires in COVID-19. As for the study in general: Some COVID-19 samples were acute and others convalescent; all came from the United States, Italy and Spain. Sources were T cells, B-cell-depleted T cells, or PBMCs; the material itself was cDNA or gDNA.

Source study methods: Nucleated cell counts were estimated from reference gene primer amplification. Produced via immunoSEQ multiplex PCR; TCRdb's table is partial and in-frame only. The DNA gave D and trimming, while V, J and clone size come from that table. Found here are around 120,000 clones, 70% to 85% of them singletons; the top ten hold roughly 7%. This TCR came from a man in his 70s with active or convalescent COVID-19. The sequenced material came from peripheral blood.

CDR3 in amino acids: CASSAGQGQRDTEAFF. The CDR3 region has the DNA TGTGCCAGCAGCGCCGGACAGGGGCAACGGGACACTGAAGCTTTCTTT. The chain recombines TRBV7-9 with TRBJ1-1; 9 bases agree with TRBD1. The CDR3 contains 16 residues. Germline CDR1 is SEHNR and CDR2 is FQNEAQ (reference sequence). J gave up 3 bases and V 5 bases, and 10 bases lay outside the gene matches.